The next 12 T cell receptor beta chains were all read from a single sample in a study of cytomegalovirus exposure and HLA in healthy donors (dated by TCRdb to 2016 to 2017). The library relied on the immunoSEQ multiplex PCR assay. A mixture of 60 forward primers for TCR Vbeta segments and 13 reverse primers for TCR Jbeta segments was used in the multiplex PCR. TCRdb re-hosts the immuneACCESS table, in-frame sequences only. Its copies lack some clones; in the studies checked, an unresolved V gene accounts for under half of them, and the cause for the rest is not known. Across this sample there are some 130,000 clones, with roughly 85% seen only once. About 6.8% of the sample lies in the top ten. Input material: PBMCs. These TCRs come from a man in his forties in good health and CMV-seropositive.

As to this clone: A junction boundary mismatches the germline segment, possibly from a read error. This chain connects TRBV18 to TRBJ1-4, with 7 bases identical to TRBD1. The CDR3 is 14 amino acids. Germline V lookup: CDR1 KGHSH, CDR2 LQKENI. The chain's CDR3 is CASSPRRDSEKLFF. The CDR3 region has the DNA TGTGCCAGCTCTCCACGCCGGGACAGCGAAAAACTGTTTTTT.

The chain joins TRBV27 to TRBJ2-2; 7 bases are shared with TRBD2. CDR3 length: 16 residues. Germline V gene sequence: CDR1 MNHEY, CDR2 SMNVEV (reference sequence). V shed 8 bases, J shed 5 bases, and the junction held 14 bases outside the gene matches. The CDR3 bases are TGTGCCAGCCGCGCTGGGCGGGAGTTTAGGACCGGGGAGCTGTTTTTT. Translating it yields CASRAGREFRTGELFF.

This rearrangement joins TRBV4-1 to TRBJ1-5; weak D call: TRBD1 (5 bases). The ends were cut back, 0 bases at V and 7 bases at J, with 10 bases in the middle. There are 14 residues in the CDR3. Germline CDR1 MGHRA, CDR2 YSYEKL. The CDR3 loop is CASSQDRESQPQHF. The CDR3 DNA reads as TGCGCCAGCAGCCAAGACAGGGAAAGCCAGCCCCAGCATTTT.

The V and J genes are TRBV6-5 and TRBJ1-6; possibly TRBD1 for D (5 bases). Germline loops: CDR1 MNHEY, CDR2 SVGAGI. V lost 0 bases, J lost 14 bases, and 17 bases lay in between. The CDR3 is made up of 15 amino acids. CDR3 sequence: CASSYSGQGGRALHF. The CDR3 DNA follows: TGTGCCAGCAGTTACTCAGGGCAGGGCGGGAGGGCCCTCCACTTT.

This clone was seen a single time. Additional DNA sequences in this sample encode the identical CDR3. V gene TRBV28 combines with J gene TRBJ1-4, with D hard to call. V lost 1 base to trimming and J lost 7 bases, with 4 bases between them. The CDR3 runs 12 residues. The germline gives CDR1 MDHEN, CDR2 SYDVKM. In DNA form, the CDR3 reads TGTGCCAGCAGTTTATCGGGTGAAAAACTGTTTTTT. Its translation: CASSLSGEKLFF.

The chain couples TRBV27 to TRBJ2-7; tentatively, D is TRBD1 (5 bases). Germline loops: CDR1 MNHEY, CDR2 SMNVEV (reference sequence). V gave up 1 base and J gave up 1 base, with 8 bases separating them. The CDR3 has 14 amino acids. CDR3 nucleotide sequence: TGTGCCAGCAGTTTATTCAGGGAATCCTACGAGCAGTACTTC. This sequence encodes CASSLFRESYEQYF.

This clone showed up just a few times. CDR3 sequence: CASSQDGQGALGNTIYF. The CDR3 DNA sequence: TGTGCCAGCAGCCAAGATGGACAGGGGGCTTTAGGAAACACCATATATTTT. This chain links TRBV4-2 with TRBJ1-3; TRBD1 aligns across 11 bases. CDR1 is LGHNA, CDR2 YNFKEQ, per germline. The CDR3 extends over 17 amino acids. The junction had 5 bases not matched to a gene; V was cut back by 0 bases and J by 4 bases.

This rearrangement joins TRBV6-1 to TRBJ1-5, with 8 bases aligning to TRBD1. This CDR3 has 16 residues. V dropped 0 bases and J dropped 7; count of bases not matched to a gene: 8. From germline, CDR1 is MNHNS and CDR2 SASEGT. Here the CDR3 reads CASSEASQGARQPQHF. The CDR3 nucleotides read TGTGCCAGCAGTGAAGCGTCTCAGGGGGCACGGCAGCCCCAGCATTTT.

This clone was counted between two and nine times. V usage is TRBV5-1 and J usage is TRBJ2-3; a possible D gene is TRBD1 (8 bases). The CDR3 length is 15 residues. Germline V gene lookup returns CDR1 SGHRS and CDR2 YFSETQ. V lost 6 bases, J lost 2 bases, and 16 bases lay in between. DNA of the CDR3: TGCGCCAGCAAAAGAGCGGGACAGGCCACAGATACGCAGTATTTT. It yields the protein CASKRAGQATDTQYF.

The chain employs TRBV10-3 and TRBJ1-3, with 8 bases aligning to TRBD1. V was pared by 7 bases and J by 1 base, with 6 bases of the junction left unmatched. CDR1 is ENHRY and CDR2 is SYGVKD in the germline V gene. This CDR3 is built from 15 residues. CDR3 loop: CAIKPQGASGNTIYF. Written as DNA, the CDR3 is TGTGCCATCAAACCGCAGGGGGCGTCTGGAAACACCATATATTTT.

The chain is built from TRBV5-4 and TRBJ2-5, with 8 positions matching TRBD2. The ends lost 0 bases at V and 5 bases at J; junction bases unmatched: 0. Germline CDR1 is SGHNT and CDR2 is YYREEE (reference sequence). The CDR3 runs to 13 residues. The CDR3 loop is CASSLGGGETQYF. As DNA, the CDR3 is TGTGCCAGCAGCTTGGGCGGGGGGGAGACCCAGTACTTC.

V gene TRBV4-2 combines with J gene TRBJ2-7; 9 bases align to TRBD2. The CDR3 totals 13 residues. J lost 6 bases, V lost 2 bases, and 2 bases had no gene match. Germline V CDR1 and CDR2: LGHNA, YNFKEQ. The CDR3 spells CASSQLAGAEQYF. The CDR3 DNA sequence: TGTGCCAGCAGCCAATTAGCGGGAGCCGAGCAGTACTTC.